Presented here are 4 T cell receptor beta chains from one specimen sequenced in a study of human T cells and chemical hapten exposure. The time point denotes: patch test 2, 6 weeks after DPC sensitization. Specified treatment: therapeutic diphenylcyclopropenone sensitization with weekly scalp DPC. One entry per CDR3 protein, called by TCRdb with MiXCR from the RACE reads. The data hold a few hundred thousand distinct CDR3 sequences, with about 6% observed a single time. Sample: whole blood, taken in connection with sensitization to the hapten diphenylcyclopropenone (DPC). These receptors were taken from a young woman with alopecia areata. Some clones in this sample may be carry-over from other donors' samples.

DNA for the CDR3: TGTGCCAGCAGCCCTTCGAACTACGAGCAGTACTTC. Its translation: CASSPSNYEQYF. J is TRBJ2-7 and V is TRBV7-9; the D is unclear. The V end lost 5 bases, the J end lost 3 bases, and 8 bases lay between the germline ends. From germline, CDR1 is SEHNR and CDR2 FQNEAQ (reference sequence). This CDR3 comprises 12 residues.

This clonotype was counted many times. The rearrangement links TRBV24-1 to TRBJ1-1; possibly TRBD1 for D (5 bases). This CDR3 has 13 amino acids. Trimming took 6 bases from V and 5 from J, leaving 12 bases between them. Germline V gene data show CDR1 as KGHDR and CDR2 as SFDVKD. The CDR3 here is CATSIGEGTEAFF. CDR3 DNA sequence: TGTGCCACCAGTATAGGGGAGGGAACTGAAGCTTTCTTT.

This clonotype has at least ten counts. V is TRBV6-5 and J is TRBJ1-2, with 7 nucleotides matching TRBD1. The length of the CDR3 is 14 residues. Germline assignment: CDR1 MNHEY and CDR2 SVGAGI. V shed 11 bases and J 0 bases; nucleotides not matched to a gene: 9. The chain's CDR3 is CAVGGTATNYGYTF. The CDR3 DNA is TGTGCCGTCGGAGGGACAGCAACTAACTATGGCTACACCTTC.

This clonotype was found a few times. The rearrangement uses TRBV7-9 and TRBJ2-5, with a possible D match to TRBD1 (5 bases). With 6 bases removed from V and 2 bases from J, the gap between germline ends came to 19 bases. The CDR3 totals 16 residues. Germline assignment: CDR1 SEHNR and CDR2 FQNEAQ (reference sequence). The CDR3 sequence: CASSFRGTRSQETQYF. The CDR3 region has the DNA TGTGCCAGCAGTTTTAGGGGTACACGGTCACAAGAGACCCAGTACTTC. Together with reference TRBV7-9 and TRBJ2-5, the CDR3 gives the full variable domain: DTGVSQNPRHKITKRGQNVTFRCDPISEHNRLYWYRQTLGQGPEFLTYFQNEAQLEKSRLLSDRFSAERPKGSFSTLEIQRTEQGDSAMYLCASSFRGTRSQETQYFGPGTRLLVL.